This TCR beta chain was recovered during a study of T cells in Graves' hyperthyroidism and ophthalmopathy. The PBMCs were taken from around 9 ml of fresh peripheral blood. Amplification of TCR beta CDR3 regions used RNA as the template. HTBI primers were employed in a first-round RT-PCR of the TCR CDR3. TCRdb recomputed calls from the multiplex PCR reads with MiXCR, one row per CDR3 protein. Found here are hundreds of thousands of distinct CDR3 sequences, around 20% of them singletons; the top ten hold about 34%. This clonotype was counted between two and nine times. Sequenced sample: blood. The source of this sequence is a man aged 30-40 years with Graves' ophthalmopathy.

CDR3: CASSYSLGGQETQYF. CDR3 DNA: TGTGCCAGCAGTTACTCGTTGGGGGGACAAGAGACCCAGTACTTC. This chain joins TRBV6-2 or TRBV6-3 and TRBJ2-5, with D possibly matching TRBD2 (6 bases). Per the germline V gene, CDR1 is MNHEY and CDR2 is SVGEGT. V was cut by 0 bases and J by 2 bases, with 10 bases left in between. This CDR3 region has 15 residues.